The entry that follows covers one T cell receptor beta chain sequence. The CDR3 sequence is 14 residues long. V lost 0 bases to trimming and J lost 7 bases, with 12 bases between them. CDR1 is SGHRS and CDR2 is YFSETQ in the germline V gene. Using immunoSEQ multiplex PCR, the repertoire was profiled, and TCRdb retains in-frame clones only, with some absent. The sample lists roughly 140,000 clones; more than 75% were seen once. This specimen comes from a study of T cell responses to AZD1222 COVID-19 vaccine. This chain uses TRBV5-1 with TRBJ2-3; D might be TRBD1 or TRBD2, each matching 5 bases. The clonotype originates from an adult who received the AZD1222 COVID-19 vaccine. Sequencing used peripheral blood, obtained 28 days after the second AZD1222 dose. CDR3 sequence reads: CASSLEPGRYTQYF. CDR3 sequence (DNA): TGCGCCAGCAGCTTGGAGCCGGGGCGGTATACGCAGTATTTT.